The entry below describes one T cell receptor (beta chain). The sample belongs to a study of patients and donors after allogeneic stem cell transplantation. TCRdb re-analysed the RT-PCR reads in MiXCR, keeping a single row per CDR3 protein. The table lists approximately 200,000 distinct CDR3 sequences, around two fifths of them singletons. V was pared by 4 bases and J by 0 bases, with 16 bases between. This CDR3 is built from 17 residues. Germline values: CDR1 SGDLS, CDR2 YYNGEE. V and J are TRBV9 and TRBJ1-4; the D gene is possibly TRBD1 (5 bases). The sample was blood, either unsorted or a sorted T cell fraction (not recorded which). The sequence was obtained from a human donor who was either an allogeneic HSCT recipient or a stem cell or donor lymphocyte infusion donor (not recorded which). It is not recorded whose cells these are; they may come from a transplant donor. CDR3 sequence (DNA): TGTGCCAGCAGCACCTCAGTGGGGGACTCAACTAATGAAAAACTGTTTTTT. It specifies CASSTSVGDSTNEKLFF. The variable domain in full, completed from reference TRBV9 and TRBJ1-4, reads DSGVTQTPKHLITATGQRVTLRCSPRSGDLSVYWYQQSLDQGLQFLIQYYNGEERAKGNILERFSAQQFPDLHSELNLSSLELGDSALYFCASSTSVGDSTNEKLFFGSGTQLSVL.